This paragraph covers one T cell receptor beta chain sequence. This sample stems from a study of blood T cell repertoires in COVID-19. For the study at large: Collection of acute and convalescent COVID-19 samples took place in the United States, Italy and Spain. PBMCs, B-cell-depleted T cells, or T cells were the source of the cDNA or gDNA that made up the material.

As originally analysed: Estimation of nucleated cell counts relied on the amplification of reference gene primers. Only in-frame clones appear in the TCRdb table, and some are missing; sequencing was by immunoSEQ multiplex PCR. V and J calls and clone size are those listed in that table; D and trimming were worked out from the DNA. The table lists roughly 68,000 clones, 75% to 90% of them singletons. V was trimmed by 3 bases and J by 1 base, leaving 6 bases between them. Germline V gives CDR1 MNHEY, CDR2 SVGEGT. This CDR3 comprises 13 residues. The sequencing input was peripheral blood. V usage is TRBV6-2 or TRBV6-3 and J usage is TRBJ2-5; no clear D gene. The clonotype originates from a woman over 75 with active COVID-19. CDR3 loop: CASSYMSQETQYF. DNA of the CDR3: TGTGCCAGCAGTTATATGAGCCAAGAGACCCAGTACTTC.